The T cell receptor (beta chain) described here comes from a study of metastatic and nonmetastatic thyroid tumors. Study context: For malignant and benign thyroid patients, tumor or nodule tissue and blood were the sources whose repertoires were compared.

Notes on this clone: The antigen remains unidentified.

Each patient went into thyroid surgery without having received any treatment. Study results and limitations: Across blood and tumor, TCR beta diversity in malignant thyroid tumors was reportedly significantly higher than in benign nodules.

Original handling: It was from CDR3 differences across clinicopathological groups that a distant-metastasis classifier for papillary thyroid cancer was built. MiXCR reprocessed the PCR reads for TCRdb. The V and J calls and clone size come from TCRdb's table, not from the authors' own analysis. The sample lists about 22,000 clones, under 25% occurring once. The source of this sequence is a male donor with papillary thyroid cancer or a benign thyroid nodule (not recorded which). Some clones in this sample may be carry-over from other donors' samples. The sequenced sample was blood.

The CDR3 sequence is CASSLAFTAHTFTDTQYF. In DNA form, the CDR3 reads TGTGCCAGCAGTTTAGCATTCACGGCCCACACTTTCACGGATACGCAGTATTTT. The chain uses TRBV28 and TRBJ2-3; D gene unclear. CDR1 is MDHEN and CDR2 is SYDVKM in the germline V gene. The CDR3 spans 18 residues. Trimming took off 2 bases at V and 6 bases at J, with 24 bases between the two ends.